Below are 2 T cell receptor beta chains sequenced from a single sample in a study of cytomegalovirus exposure and HLA in healthy donors. Both 60 Vbeta primers and 13 Jbeta primers went into the PCR. The assay was immunoSEQ multiplex PCR, and TCRdb's table has in-frame clones only and misses some. This table holds about 180,000 clones, over 65% found once. The sequenced sample consisted of PBMCs. The receptor source for this set is a woman aged 55-70 years in good health and CMV-seropositive.

The chain carries TRBV19 and TRBJ2-7; 7 bases map to TRBD2. CDR3 length equals 15 residues. Trimming removed 5 bases from V and 0 bases from J; junction bases left unmatched: 7. Germline assignment: CDR1 LNHDA and CDR2 SQIVND (reference sequence). The CDR3: CASSVQAGSSYEQYF. The CDR3 DNA is TGTGCCAGTAGTGTTCAAGCGGGGAGCTCCTACGAGCAGTACTTC.

The V gene is TRBV2, the J gene TRBJ1-3, with D unresolved. Per germline, CDR1 SNHLY and CDR2 FYNNEI. This CDR3 has 12 residues. The V end lost 8 bases, the J end lost 1 base, and 6 bases lay between the germline ends. CDR3 bases: TGTGCCAGCCGGGGATCTGGAAACACCATATATTTT. Encoded protein: CASRGSGNTIYF.